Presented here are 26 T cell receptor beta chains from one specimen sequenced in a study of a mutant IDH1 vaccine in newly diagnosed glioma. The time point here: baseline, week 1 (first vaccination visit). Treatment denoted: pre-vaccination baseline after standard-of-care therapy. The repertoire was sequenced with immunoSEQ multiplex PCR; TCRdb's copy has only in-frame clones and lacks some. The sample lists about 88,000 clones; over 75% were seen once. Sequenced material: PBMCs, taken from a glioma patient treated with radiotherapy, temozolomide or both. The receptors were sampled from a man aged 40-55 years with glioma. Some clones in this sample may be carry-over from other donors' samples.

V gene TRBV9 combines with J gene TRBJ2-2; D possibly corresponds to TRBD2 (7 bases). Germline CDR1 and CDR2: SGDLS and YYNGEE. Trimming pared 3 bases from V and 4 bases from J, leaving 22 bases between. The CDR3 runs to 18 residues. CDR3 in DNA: TGTGCCAGCAGCGCCCCCCAGTCGTGGGGGGGCGTCACCGGGGAGCTGTTTTTT. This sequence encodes CASSAPQSWGGVTGELFF.

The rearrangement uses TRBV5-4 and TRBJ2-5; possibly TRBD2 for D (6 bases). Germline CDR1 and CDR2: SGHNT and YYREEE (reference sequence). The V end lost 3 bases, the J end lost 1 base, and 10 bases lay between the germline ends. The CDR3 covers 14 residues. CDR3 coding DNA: TGTGCCAGCAGCTCAAGCGGGTCCCAAGAGACCCAGTACTTC. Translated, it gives CASSSSGSQETQYF.

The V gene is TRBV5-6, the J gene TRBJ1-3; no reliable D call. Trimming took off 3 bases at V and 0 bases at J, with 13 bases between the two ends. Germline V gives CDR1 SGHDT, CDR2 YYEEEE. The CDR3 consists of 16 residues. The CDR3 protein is CASSSQTSYSGNTIYF. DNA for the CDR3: TGTGCCAGCAGCTCGCAGACATCCTACTCTGGAAACACCATATATTTT.

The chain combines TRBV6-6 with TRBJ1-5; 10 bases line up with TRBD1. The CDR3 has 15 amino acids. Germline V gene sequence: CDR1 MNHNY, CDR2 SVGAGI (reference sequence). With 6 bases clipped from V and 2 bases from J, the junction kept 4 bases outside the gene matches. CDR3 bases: TGTGCCAGCAGACCCGGACAGGGGGGCAATCAGCCCCAGCATTTT. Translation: CASRPGQGGNQPQHF.

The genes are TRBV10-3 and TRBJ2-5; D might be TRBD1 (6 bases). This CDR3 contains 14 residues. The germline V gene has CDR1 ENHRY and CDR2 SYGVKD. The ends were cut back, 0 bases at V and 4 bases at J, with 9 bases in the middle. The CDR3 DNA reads TGTGCCATCAGTGAGTCGGCCAGGGGAGAGACCCAGTACTTC. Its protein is CAISESARGETQYF.

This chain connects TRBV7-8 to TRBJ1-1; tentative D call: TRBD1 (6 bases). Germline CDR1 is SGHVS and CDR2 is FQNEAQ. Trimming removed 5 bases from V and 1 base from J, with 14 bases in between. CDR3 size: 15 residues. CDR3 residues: CASSPRTVSNTEAFF. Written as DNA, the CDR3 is TGTGCCAGCAGCCCTAGGACAGTTTCGAACACTGAAGCTTTCTTT.

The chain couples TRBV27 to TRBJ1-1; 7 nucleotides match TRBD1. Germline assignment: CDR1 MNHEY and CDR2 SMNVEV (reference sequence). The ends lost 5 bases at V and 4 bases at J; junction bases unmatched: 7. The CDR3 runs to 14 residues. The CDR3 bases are TGTGCCAGCAGTCGAGACAGGGCGGGCACTGAAGCTTTCTTT. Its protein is CASSRDRAGTEAFF.

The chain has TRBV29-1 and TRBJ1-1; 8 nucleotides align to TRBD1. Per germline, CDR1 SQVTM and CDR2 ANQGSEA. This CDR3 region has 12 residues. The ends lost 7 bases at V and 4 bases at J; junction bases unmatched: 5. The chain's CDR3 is CSGGQGGTEAFF. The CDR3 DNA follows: TGCAGCGGAGGACAGGGCGGCACTGAAGCTTTCTTT. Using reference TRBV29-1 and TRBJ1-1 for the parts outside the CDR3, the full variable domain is SAVISQKPSRDICQRGTSLTIQCQVDSQVTMMFWYRQQPGQSLTLIATANQGSEATYESGFVIDKFPISRPNLTFSTLTVSNMSPEDSSIYLCSGGQGGTEAFFGQGTRLTVV.

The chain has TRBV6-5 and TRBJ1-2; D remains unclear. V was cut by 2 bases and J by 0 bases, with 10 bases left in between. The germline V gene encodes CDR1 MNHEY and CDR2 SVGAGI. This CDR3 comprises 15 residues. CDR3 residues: CASSYLSSPNYGYTF. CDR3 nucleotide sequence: TGTGCCAGCAGTTACCTGTCGAGTCCTAACTATGGCTACACCTTC.

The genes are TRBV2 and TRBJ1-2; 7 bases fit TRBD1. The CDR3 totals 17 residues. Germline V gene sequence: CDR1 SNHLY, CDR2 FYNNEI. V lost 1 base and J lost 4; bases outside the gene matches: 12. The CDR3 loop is CASSEGEGAIWGYGYTF. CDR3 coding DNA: TGTGCCAGCAGTGAAGGAGAGGGGGCGATCTGGGGCTATGGCTACACCTTC.

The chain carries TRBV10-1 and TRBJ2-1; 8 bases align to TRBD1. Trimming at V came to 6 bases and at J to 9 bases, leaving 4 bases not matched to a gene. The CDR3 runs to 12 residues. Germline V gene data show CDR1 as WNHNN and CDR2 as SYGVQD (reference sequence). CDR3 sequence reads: CASRDRDSEQFF. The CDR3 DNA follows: TGCGCCAGCAGGGACAGGGATAGTGAGCAGTTCTTC.

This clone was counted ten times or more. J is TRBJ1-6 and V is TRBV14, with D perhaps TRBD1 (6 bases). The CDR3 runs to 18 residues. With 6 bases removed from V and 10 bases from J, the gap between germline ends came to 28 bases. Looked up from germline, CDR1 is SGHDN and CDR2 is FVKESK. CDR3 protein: CASSSSPRAGAIRSPLHF. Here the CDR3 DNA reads TGTGCCAGCAGTTCAAGCCCACGGGCAGGGGCTATAAGGTCACCCCTCCACTTT. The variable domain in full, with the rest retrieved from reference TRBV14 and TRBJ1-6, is EAGVTQFPSHSVIEKGQTVTLRCDPISGHDNLYWYRRVMGKEIKFLLHFVKESKQDESGMPNNRFLAERTGGTYSTLKVQPAELEDSGVYFCASSSSPRAGAIRSPLHFGNGTRLTVT.

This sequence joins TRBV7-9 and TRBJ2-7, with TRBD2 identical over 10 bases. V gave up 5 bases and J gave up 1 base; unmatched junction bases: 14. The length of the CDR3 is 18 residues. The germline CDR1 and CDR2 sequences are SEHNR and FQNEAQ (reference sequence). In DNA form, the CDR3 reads TGTGCCAGCAGCCCCCCTTGGGGTAGCGGGGGGTCTTCCTACGAGCAGTACTTC. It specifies CASSPPWGSGGSSYEQYF.

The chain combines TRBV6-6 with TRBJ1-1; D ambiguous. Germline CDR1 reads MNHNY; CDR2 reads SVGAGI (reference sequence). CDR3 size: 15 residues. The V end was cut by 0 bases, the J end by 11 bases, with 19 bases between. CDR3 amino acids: CASSYSNPMQGRAFF. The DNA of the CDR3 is TGTGCCAGCAGTTACTCGAATCCGATGCAAGGGAGGGCTTTCTTT.

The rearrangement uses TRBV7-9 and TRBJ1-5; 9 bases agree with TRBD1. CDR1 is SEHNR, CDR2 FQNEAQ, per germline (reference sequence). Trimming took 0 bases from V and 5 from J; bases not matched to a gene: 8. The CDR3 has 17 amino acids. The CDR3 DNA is TGTGCCAGCAGCTTAGCAGCCGGGACAGGGAGGGATCAGCCCCAGCATTTT. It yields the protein CASSLAAGTGRDQPQHF.

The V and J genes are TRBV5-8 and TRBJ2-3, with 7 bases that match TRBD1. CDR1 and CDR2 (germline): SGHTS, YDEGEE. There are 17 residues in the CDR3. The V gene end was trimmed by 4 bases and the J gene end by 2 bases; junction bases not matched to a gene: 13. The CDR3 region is CASSHLTGQIITDTQYF. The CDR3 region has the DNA TGTGCCAGCAGCCACCTAACGGGACAGATTATCACAGATACGCAGTATTTT.

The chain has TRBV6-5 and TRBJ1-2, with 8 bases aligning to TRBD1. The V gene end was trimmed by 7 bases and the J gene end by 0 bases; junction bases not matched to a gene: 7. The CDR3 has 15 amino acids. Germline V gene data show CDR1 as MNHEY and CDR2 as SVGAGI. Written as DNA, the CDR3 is TGTGCCAGCATAGGACAGGACAGGGCTAACTATGGCTACACCTTC. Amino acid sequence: CASIGQDRANYGYTF.

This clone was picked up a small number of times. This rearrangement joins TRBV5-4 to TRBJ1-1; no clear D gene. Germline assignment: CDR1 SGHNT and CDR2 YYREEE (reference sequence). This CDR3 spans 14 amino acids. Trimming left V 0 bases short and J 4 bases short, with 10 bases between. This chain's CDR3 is CASSLAPGSTEAFF. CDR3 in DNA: TGTGCCAGCAGCTTGGCCCCGGGGTCCACTGAAGCTTTCTTT.

CDR3 protein: CASKGLGLFNYGYTF. CDR3 bases: TGTGCCTCGAAGGGACTGGGCCTTTTTAACTATGGCTACACCTTC. The rearrangement joins TRBV30 to TRBJ1-2; D perhaps matches TRBD1 (5 bases). The CDR3 is 15 amino acids. CDR1 is GTSNPN and CDR2 is SVGIG in the germline V gene (reference sequence). Between the trimmed V and J ends, which lost 7 bases and 1 base, there was a span of 19 bases.

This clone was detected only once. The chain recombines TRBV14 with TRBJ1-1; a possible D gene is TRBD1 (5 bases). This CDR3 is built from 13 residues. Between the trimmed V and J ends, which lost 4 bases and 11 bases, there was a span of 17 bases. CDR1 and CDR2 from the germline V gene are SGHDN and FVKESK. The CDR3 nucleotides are TGTGCCAGCAGCCGAACCCGGGACCTCGGGGCTTTCTTT. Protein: CASSRTRDLGAFF. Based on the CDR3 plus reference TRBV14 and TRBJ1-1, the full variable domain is EAGVTQFPSHSVIEKGQTVTLRCDPISGHDNLYWYRRVMGKEIKFLLHFVKESKQDESGMPNNRFLAERTGGTYSTLKVQPAELEDSGVYFCASSRTRDLGAFFGQGTRLTVV.

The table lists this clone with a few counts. The CDR3, as DNA: TGTGCCAGCAGCCAAGAGAAAAGGGAACCCTACGAGCAGTACTTC. Protein: CASSQEKREPYEQYF. V gene TRBV4-2 combines with J gene TRBJ2-7, with D hard to call. The CDR3 extends over 15 amino acids. V gave up 0 bases and J gave up 2 bases, with 11 bases separating them. CDR1 LGHNA and CDR2 YNFKEQ come from the germline V gene.

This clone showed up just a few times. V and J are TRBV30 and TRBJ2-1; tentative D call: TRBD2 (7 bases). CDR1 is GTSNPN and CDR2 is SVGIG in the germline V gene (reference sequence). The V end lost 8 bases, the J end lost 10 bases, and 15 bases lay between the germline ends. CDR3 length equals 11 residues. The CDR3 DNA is TGTGCCGGGGGGCGGGGGAACGAGCAGTTCTTC. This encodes CAGGRGNEQFF.

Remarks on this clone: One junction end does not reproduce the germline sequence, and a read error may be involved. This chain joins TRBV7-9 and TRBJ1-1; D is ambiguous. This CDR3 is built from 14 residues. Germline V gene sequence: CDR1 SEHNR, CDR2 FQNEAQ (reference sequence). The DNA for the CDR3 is TGTGCCAGCAGCCTAGCACCTCGGGACACTGAAGCTTTCTTT. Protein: CASSLAPRDTEAFF.

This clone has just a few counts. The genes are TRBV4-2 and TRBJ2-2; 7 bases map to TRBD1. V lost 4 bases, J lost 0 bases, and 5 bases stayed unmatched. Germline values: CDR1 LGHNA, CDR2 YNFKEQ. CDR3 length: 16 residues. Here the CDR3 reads CASSPATGSNTGELFF. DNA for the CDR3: TGTGCCAGCAGCCCCGCGACAGGGTCGAACACCGGGGAGCTGTTTTTT.

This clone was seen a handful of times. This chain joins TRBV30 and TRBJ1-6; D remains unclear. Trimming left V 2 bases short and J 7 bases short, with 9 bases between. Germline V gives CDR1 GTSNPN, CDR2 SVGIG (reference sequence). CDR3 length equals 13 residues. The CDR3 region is CAWSFRHNSPLHF. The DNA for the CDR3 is TGTGCCTGGAGTTTCCGGCACAATTCACCCCTCCACTTT. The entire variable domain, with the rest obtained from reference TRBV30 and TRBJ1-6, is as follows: SQTIHQWPATLVQPVGSPLSLECTVEGTSNPNLYWYRQAAGRGLQLLFYSVGIGQISSEVPQNLSASRPQDRQFILSSKKLLLSDSGFYLCAWSFRHNSPLHFGNGTRLTVT.

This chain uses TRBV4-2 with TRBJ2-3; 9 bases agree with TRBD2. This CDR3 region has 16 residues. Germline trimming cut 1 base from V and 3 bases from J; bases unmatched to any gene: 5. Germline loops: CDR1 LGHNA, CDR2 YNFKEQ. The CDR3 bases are TGTGCCAGCAGCCAAGGGGGAGCGGGGGGAACAGATACGCAGTATTTT. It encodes CASSQGGAGGTDTQYF.